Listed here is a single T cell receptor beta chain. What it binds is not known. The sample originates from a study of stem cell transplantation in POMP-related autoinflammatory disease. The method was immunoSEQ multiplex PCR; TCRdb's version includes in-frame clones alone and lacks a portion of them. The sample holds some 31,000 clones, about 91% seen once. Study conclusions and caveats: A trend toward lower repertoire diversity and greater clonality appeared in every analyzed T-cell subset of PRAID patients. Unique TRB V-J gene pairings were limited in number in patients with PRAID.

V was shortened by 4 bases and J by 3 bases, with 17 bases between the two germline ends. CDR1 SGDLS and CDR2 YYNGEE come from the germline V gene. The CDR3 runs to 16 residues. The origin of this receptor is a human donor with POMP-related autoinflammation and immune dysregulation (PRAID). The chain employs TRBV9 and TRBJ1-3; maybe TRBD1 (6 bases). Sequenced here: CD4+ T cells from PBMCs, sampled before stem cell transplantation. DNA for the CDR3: TGTGCCAGCAGCTCCAGCCGAGGGGGGAATGGAAACACCATATATTTT. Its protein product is CASSSSRGGNGNTIYF.